Presented here are 13 T cell receptor beta chains from one specimen sequenced in a study of T cell responses to AZD1222 COVID-19 vaccine. Sequencing was performed with immunoSEQ multiplex PCR; in TCRdb, only in-frame clones are kept and a portion is missing. Of about 180,000 clones listed, around 90% are singletons. The sequencing used peripheral blood, collected 28 days after the second AZD1222 dose. The source is an adult who received the AZD1222 COVID-19 vaccine.

The rearrangement uses TRBV9 and TRBJ1-5; 8 bases are a match to TRBD1. The junction had 3 bases not matched to a gene; V was cut back by 4 bases and J by 0 bases. Germline lookup yields CDR1 SGDLS and CDR2 YYNGEE. CDR3 length equals 15 residues. In DNA, the CDR3 is TGTGCCAGCAGCCAGACAGGGGATAGCAATCAGCCCCAGCATTTT. Its translation is CASSQTGDSNQPQHF.

The chain employs TRBV6-5 and TRBJ1-1; TRBD1 matches 8 bases. J lost 4 bases, V lost 1 base, and 5 bases had no gene match. Germline V lookup: CDR1 MNHEY, CDR2 SVGAGI. The CDR3 extends over 15 amino acids. The DNA of the CDR3 is TGTGCCAGCAGTTACTTTGGACAGGGCGGCACTGAAGCTTTCTTT. It is translated as CASSYFGQGGTEAFF.

This clone was recorded once. The gene calls are TRBV27 and TRBJ2-1; 10 bases are shared with TRBD1. The CDR3 consists of 15 residues. V lost 8 bases, J lost 6 bases, and 10 bases stayed unmatched. Germline lookup yields CDR1 MNHEY and CDR2 SMNVEV (reference sequence). The CDR3 is CASRPTGTGANEQFF. The CDR3 nucleotides read TGTGCCAGCCGCCCAACCGGGACAGGGGCCAATGAGCAGTTCTTC.

This CDR3 is CASSSPGQGSVGYTF. The CDR3 DNA is TGTGCCAGCAGTTCGCCGGGACAGGGTTCAGTAGGCTACACCTTC. The chain couples TRBV27 to TRBJ1-2; 9 bases match TRBD1. CDR3 length: 15 amino acids. The germline gives CDR1 MNHEY, CDR2 SMNVEV (reference sequence). The junction had 11 bases not matched to a gene; V was cut back by 4 bases and J by 8 bases.

This chain uses TRBV7-9 with TRBJ1-4; D is possibly TRBD1 (5 bases). Trimming stripped 4 bases from V and 7 bases from J, with 13 bases between. Germline values: CDR1 SEHNR, CDR2 FQNEAQ (reference sequence). The CDR3 contains 14 residues. The CDR3 nucleotides are TGTGCCAGCAGCTACCGAGGGGCGAGTGAAAAACTGTTTTTT. Its translation: CASSYRGASEKLFF.

This rearrangement joins TRBV30 to TRBJ1-5; D is ambiguous. Germline assignment: CDR1 GTSNPN and CDR2 SVGIG (reference sequence). The CDR3 runs 12 residues. V shed 0 bases and J shed 9 bases, with 9 bases lying between them. CDR3 loop: CAWSVNSGPQHF. DNA of the CDR3: TGTGCCTGGAGTGTAAACAGTGGGCCCCAGCATTTT.

The CDR3: CASSISQVGAAEQFF. The CDR3, as DNA: TGTGCCAGTAGTATATCACAGGTTGGTGCGGCTGAGCAGTTCTTC. The chain has TRBV19 and TRBJ2-1, with D maybe TRBD1 (5 bases). V dropped 2 bases and J dropped 9 bases, with 17 bases sitting between them. Per germline, CDR1 LNHDA and CDR2 SQIVND (reference sequence). The CDR3 spans 15 residues.

Of note for this clone: This specimen includes other DNA sequences encoding the same CDR3. The chain couples TRBV18 to TRBJ2-7, with TRBD2 as a possible D gene (6 bases). CDR3 size: 13 residues. Trimming stripped 3 bases from V and 1 base from J, with 7 bases between. Germline CDR1 and CDR2: KGHSH and LQKENI. CDR3 residues: CASSPSGSYEQYF. The CDR3, as DNA: TGTGCCAGCTCACCGAGCGGGTCCTACGAGCAGTACTTC.

The chain links TRBV5-5 to TRBJ2-5; D perhaps matches TRBD1 (6 bases). V dropped 3 bases and J dropped 5 bases, with 14 bases sitting between them. Germline V gene sequence: CDR1 SGHKS, CDR2 YYEKEE (reference sequence). The CDR3 is 14 amino acids. This CDR3 reads CASSSGRGSETQYF. The CDR3 DNA sequence: TGTGCCAGCAGCTCCGGCAGGGGTTCGGAGACCCAGTACTTC.

V gene TRBV9 combines with J gene TRBJ2-1; 10 bases map to TRBD2. V was pared by 0 bases and J by 3 bases, with 3 bases of the junction left unmatched. The CDR3 runs 16 residues. Germline V gene lookup returns CDR1 SGDLS and CDR2 YYNGEE. CDR3 nucleotides: TGTGCCAGCAGCGTAGCCGGGACTAGCGTCTACAATGAGCAGTTCTTC. This gives the protein CASSVAGTSVYNEQFF. Combining the CDR3 with reference TRBV9 and TRBJ2-1 gives the whole variable domain DSGVTQTPKHLITATGQRVTLRCSPRSGDLSVYWYQQSLDQGLQFLIQYYNGEERAKGNILERFSAQQFPDLHSELNLSSLELGDSALYFCASSVAGTSVYNEQFFGPGTRLTVL.

This chain connects TRBV2 to TRBJ2-7; possible D gene TRBD2, 6 bases. Trimming stripped 5 bases from V and 3 bases from J, with 17 bases between. CDR3 size: 15 residues. Germline loops: CDR1 SNHLY, CDR2 FYNNEI. The CDR3 loop is CASSNTGTVSYEQYF. The CDR3 coding sequence is TGTGCCAGCAGTAATACCGGGACTGTAAGCTACGAGCAGTACTTC.

CDR3 amino acids: CASSYSWGSAIASYTF. The CDR3 bases are TGTGCCAGCAGTTACTCGTGGGGGAGCGCCATCGCTTCCTACACCTTC. V is TRBV6-5 and J is TRBJ1-2; a weak D match, TRBD1 (5 bases). The CDR3 consists of 16 residues. Germline values: CDR1 MNHEY, CDR2 SVGAGI. V was cut by 0 bases and J by 10 bases, with 21 bases left in between.

This clone was counted once. This chain uses TRBV7-2 with TRBJ2-7, with D tentatively TRBD1 or TRBD2 (7 bases each). This CDR3 is 16 amino acids long. The V gene lost 5 bases and the J gene lost 6 bases, with 23 bases spanning the gap. The germline V gene encodes CDR1 SGHTA and CDR2 FQGNSA. The DNA of the CDR3 is TGTGCCAGCAGCCCCGAGGCAGGGGGAGGGAATTCCGAGCAGTACTTC. Its protein product is CASSPEAGGGNSEQYF. Full variable domain (outside the CDR3, taken from reference TRBV7-2 and TRBJ2-7): GAGVSQSPSNKVTEKGKDVELRCDPISGHTALYWYRQSLGQGLEFLIYFQGNSAPDKSGLPSDRFSAERTGGSVSTLTIQRTQQEDSAVYLCASSPEAGGGNSEQYFGPGTRLTVT.